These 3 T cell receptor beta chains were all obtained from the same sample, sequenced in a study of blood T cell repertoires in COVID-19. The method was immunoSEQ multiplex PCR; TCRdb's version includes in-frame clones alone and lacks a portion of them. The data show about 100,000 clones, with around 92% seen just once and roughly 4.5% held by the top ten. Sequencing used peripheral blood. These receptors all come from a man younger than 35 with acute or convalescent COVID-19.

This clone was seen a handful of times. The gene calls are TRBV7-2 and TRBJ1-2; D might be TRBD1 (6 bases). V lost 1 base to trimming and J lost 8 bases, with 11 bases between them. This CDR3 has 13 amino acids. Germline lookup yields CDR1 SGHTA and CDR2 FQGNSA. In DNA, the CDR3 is TGTGCCAGCAGCTTAGTGCAGGGGTGGGGCTACACCTTC. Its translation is CASSLVQGWGYTF.

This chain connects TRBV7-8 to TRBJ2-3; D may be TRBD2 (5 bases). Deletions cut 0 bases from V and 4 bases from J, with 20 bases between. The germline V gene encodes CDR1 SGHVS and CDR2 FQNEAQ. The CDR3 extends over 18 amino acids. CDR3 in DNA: TGTGCCAGCAGCTTAGCGGCCGGGGTTAGCAATGGGGCAGATACGCAGTATTTT. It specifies CASSLAAGVSNGADTQYF.

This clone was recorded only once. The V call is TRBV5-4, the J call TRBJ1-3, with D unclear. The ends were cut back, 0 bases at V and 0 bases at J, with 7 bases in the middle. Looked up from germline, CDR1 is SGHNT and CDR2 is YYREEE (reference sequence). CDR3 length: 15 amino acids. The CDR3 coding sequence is TGTGCCAGCAGCTTGGACAGTCTCTCTGGAAACACCATATATTTT. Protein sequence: CASSLDSLSGNTIYF.